This T cell receptor (beta chain) came from a study of spatial heterogeneity in lung cancer. The study, taken as a whole, reports: Within tumors, counts of expanded alpha and beta TCRs tracked tumor mutation counts.

Via MiXCR, TCRdb re-called the 5' RACE reads, giving one row per CDR3 protein. The table shows under 14,000 distinct CDR3 sequences, with under 9.5% occurring only once. The J segment lost 6 bases and the V segment lost 0 bases, leaving 4 bases of the junction unmatched. The CDR3 has 15 residues. CDR1 KGHSH and CDR2 LQKENI come from the germline V gene. This clonotype rates as medium-sized (0.01 to 0.1%). Its antigen is currently unknown. For a library built for alpha chains, this beta chain is a stray read; little rests on its size. Time point defined: sample taken at primary tumor resection. Whole RNA obtained from tumor, nontumor lung or frozen PBMC underwent sequencing without sorting.

Specimen: lung tumor tissue, collected at surgery. The source is a female donor with early-stage non-small cell lung cancer. V usage is TRBV18 and J usage is TRBJ1-2; 10 bases are a match to TRBD1. The CDR3, as DNA: TGTGCCAGCTCACCACCGATGGGACAGGGGAATGGCTACACCTTC. Protein sequence: CASSPPMGQGNGYTF.